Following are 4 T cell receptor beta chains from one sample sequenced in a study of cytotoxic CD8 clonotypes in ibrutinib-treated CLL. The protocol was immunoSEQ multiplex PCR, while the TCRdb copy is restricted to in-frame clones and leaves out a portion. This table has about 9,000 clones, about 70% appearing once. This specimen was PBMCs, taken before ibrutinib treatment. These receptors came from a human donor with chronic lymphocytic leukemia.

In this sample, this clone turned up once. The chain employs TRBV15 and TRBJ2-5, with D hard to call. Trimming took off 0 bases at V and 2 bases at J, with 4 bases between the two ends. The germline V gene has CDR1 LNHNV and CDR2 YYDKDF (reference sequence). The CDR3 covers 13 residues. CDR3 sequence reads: CATSRDPQETQYF. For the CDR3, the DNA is TGTGCCACCAGCAGAGACCCTCAAGAGACCCAGTACTTC.

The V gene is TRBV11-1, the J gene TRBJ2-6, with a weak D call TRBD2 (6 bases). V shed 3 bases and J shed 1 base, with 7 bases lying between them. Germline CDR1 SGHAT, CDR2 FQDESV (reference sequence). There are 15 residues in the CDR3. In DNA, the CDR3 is TGTGCCAGCAGCTTTCGGGGGTCTGGGGCCAACGTCCTGACTTTC. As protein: CASSFRGSGANVLTF.

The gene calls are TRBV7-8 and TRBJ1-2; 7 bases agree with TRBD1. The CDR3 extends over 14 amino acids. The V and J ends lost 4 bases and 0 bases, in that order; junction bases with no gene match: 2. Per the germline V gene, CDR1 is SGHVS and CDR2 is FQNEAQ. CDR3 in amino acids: CASSSTGANYGYTF. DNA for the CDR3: TGTGCCAGCAGCTCAACAGGGGCTAACTATGGCTACACCTTC.

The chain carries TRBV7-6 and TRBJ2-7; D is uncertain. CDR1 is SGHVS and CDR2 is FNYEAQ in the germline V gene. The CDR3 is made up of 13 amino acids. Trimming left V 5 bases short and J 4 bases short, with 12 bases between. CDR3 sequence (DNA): TGTGCCAGCAGCCCTTCCTCCTTATACGAGCAGTACTTC. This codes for CASSPSSLYEQYF.